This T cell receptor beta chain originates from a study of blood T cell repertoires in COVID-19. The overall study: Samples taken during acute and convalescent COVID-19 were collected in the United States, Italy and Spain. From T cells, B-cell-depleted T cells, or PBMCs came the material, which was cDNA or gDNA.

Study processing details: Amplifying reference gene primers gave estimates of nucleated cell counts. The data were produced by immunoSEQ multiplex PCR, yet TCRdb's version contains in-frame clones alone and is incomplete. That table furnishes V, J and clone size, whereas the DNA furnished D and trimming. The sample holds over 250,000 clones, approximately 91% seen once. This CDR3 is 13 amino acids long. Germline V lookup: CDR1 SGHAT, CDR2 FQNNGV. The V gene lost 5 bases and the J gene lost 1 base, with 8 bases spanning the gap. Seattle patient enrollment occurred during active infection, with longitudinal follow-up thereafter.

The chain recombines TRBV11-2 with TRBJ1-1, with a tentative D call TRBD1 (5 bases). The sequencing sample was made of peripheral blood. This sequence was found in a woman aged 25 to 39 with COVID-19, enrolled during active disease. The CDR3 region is CASSAQGNTEAFF. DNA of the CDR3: TGTGCCAGCAGCGCCCAGGGGAACACTGAAGCTTTCTTT.